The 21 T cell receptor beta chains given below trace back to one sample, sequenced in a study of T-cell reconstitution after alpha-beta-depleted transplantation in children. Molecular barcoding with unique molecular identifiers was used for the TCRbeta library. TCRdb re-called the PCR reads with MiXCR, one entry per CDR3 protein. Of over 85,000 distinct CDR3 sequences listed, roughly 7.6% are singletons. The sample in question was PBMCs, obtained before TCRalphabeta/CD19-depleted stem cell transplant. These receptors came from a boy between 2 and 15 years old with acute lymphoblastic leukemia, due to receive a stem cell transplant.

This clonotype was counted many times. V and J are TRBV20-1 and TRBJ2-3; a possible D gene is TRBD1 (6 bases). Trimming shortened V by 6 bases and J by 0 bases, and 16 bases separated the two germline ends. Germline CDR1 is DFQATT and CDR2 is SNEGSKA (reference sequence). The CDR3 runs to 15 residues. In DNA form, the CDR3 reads TGCAGTGCATACCCCGGGACAAAGAGCACAGATACGCAGTATTTT. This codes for CSAYPGTKSTDTQYF.

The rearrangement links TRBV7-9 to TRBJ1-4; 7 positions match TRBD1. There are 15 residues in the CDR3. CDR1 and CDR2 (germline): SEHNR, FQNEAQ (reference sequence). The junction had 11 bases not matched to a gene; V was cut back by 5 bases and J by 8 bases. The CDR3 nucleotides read TGTGCCAGCAGCCTGACGACAGGGAAAGGGGAAAAACTGTTTTTT. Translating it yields CASSLTTGKGEKLFF.

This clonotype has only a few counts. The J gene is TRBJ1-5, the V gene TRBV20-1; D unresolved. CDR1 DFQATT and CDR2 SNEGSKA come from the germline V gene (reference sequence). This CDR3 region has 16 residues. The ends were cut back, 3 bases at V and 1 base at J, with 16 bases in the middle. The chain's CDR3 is CSASGVRLQSNQPQHF. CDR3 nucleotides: TGCAGTGCTAGTGGGGTCCGACTACAGAGCAATCAGCCCCAGCATTTT.

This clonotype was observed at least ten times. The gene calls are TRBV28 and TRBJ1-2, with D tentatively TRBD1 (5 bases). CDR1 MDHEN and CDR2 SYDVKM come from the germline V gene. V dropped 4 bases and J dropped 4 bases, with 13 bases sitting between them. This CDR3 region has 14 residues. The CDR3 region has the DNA TGTGCCAGCAGTTCCTACGACAGTGGCTATGGCTACACCTTC. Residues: CASSSYDSGYGYTF.

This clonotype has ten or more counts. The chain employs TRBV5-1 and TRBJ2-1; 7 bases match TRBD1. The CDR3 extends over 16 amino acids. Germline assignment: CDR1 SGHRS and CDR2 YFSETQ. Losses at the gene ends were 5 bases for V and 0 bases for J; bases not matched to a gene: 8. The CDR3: CASSQGQDPSYNEQFF. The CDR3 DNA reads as TGCGCCAGCAGTCAAGGACAGGATCCCTCCTACAATGAGCAGTTCTTC. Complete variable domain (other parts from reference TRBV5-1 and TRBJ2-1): KAGVTQTPRYLIKTRGQQVTLSCSPISGHRSVSWYQQTPGQGLQFLFEYFSETQRNKGNFPGRFSGRQFSNSRSEMNVSTLELGDSALYLCASSQGQDPSYNEQFFGPGTRLTVL.

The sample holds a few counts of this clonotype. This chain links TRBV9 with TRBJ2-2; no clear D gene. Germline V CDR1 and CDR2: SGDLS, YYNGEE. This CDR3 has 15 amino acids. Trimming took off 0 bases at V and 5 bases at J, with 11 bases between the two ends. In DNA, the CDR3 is TGTGCCAGCAGCGTAGAGGTCGGGCGAACCGGGGAGCTGTTTTTT. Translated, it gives CASSVEVGRTGELFF. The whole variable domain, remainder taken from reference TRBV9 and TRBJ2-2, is DSGVTQTPKHLITATGQRVTLRCSPRSGDLSVYWYQQSLDQGLQFLIQYYNGEERAKGNILERFSAQQFPDLHSELNLSSLELGDSALYFCASSVEVGRTGELFFGEGSRLTVL.

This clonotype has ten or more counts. CDR3 in amino acids: CASSSRGTGDNEKLFF. CDR3 bases: TGTGCCAGCAGCTCGCGGGGGACAGGGGATAATGAAAAACTGTTTTTT. The V gene is TRBV5-5, the J gene TRBJ1-4; 10 bases fit TRBD1. This CDR3 is 16 amino acids long. The germline gives CDR1 SGHKS, CDR2 YYEKEE (reference sequence). V shed 3 bases and J 4 bases; nucleotides not matched to a gene: 6.

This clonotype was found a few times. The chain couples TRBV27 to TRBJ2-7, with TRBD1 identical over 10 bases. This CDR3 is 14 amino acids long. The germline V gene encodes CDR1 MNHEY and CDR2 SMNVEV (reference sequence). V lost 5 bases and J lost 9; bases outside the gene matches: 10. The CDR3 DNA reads TGTGCCAGCAGTCCGACAGGGGGCCCCCCTTGGCAGTACTTC. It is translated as CASSPTGGPPWQYF.

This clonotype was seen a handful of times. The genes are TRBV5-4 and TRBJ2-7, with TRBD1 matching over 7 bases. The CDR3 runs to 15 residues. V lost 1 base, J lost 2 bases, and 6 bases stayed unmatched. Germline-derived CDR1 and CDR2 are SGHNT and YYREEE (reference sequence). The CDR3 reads CASSLWDSRAYEQYF. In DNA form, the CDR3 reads TGTGCCAGCAGCTTGTGGGACAGTCGTGCCTACGAGCAGTACTTC. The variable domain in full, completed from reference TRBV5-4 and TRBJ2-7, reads ETGVTQSPTHLIKTRGQQVTLRCSSQSGHNTVSWYQQALGQGPQFIFQYYREEENGRGNFPPRFSGLQFPNYSSELNVNALELDDSALYLCASSLWDSRAYEQYFGPGTRLTVT.

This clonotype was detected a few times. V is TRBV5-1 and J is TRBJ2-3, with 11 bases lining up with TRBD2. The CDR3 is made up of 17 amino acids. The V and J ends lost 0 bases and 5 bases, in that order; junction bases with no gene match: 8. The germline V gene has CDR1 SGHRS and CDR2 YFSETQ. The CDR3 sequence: CASSLALAGGDQDTQYF. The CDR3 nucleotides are TGCGCCAGCAGCTTGGCCCTAGCGGGGGGCGACCAAGATACGCAGTATTTT.

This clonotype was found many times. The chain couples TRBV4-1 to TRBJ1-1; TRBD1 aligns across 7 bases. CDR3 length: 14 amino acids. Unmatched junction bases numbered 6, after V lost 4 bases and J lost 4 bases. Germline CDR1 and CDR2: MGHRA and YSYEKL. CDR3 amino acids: CASSPTGWFTEAFF. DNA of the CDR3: TGCGCCAGCAGCCCGACAGGGTGGTTCACTGAAGCTTTCTTT.

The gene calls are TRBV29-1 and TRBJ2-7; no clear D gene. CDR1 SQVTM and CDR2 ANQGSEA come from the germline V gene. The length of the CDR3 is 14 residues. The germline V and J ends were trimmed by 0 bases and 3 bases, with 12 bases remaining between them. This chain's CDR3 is CSVEDRRRGYEQYF. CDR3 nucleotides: TGCAGCGTTGAAGATAGGCGGAGAGGCTACGAGCAGTACTTC.

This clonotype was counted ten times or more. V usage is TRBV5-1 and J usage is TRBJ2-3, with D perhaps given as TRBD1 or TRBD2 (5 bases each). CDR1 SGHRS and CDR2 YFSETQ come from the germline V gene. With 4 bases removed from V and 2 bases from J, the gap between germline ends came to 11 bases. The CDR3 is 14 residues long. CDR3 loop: CASSEGSVTDTQYF. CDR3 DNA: TGCGCCAGCAGCGAGGGGTCTGTCACAGATACGCAGTATTTT.

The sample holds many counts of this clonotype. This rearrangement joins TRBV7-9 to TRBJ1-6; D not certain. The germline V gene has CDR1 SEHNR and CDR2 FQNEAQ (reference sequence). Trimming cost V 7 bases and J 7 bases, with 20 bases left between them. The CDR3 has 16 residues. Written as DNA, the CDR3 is TGTGCCAGCACCTTCCTAGTGGGTCAGTTAAATTCACCCCTCCACTTT. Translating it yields CASTFLVGQLNSPLHF.

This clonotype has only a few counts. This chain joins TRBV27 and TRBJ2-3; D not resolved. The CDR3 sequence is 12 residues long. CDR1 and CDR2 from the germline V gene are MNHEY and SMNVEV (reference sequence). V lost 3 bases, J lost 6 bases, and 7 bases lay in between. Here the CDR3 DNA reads TGTGCCAGCAGTTTCTCTAGGGATACGCAGTATTTT. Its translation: CASSFSRDTQYF.

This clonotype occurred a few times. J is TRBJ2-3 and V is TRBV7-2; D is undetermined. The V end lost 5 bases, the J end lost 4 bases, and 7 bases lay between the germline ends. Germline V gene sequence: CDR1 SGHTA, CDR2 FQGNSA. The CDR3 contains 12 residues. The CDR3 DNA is TGTGCCAGCAGCCCTATAGCAGATACGCAGTATTTT. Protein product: CASSPIADTQYF. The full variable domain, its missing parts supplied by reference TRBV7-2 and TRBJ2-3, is GAGVSQSPSNKVTEKGKDVELRCDPISGHTALYWYRQSLGQGLEFLIYFQGNSAPDKSGLPSDRFSAERTGGSVSTLTIQRTQQEDSAVYLCASSPIADTQYFGPGTRLTVL.

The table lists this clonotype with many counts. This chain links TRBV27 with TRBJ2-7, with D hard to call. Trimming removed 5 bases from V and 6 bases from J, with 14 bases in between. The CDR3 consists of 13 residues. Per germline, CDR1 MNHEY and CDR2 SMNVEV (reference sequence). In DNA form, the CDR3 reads TGTGCCAGCAGTCCTAACTCAGGTGGCGAGCAGTACTTC. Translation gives CASSPNSGGEQYF.

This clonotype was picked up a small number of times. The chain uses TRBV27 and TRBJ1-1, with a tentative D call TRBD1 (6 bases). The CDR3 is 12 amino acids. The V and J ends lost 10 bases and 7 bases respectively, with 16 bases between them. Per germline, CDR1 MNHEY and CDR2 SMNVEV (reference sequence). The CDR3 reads CATYGQGIEAFF. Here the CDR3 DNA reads TGTGCCACCTACGGGCAGGGGATTGAAGCTTTCTTT.

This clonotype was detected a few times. The CDR3 DNA reads as TGCAGTGCTAGCTCGGGGGCCTCAATCCGCCAAGAGACCCAGTACTTC. Translating gives CSASSGASIRQETQYF. The chain carries TRBV20-1 and TRBJ2-5; either TRBD1 or TRBD2 may fit D (6 bases each). Germline assignment: CDR1 DFQATT and CDR2 SNEGSKA (reference sequence). This CDR3 comprises 16 residues. V lost 3 bases and J lost 1, with 18 bases in between.

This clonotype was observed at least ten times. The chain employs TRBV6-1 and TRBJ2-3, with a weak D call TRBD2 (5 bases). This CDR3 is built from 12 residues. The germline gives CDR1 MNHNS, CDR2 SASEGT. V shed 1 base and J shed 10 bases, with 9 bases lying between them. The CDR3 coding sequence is TGTGCCAGCAGTGAAGGCTCGAGGGCGCAGTATTTT. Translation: CASSEGSRAQYF.

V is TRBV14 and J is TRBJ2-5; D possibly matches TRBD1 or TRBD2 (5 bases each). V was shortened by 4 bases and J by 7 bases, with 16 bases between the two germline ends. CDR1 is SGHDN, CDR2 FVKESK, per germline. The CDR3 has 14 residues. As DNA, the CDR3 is TGTGCCAGCAGCCCCCCGGGGACCTATGGGACCCAGTACTTC. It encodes CASSPPGTYGTQYF.